This TCR beta chain was identified during a study of identical twins. This CDR3 contains 16 residues. The germline gives CDR1 SGHDN, CDR2 FVKESK. Trimming cost V 4 bases and J 8 bases, with 21 bases left between them. Study-wide findings and caveats: Some out-of-frame alpha sequences were shared by twins, and these showed excess low generation probability.

This clonotype was seen a few times. Its antigen is unidentified. The cDNA had a unique molecular identifier and a template-switch universal primer site. MiXCR, run by TCRdb on the 5' RACE reads, gives a single entry per CDR3 protein. The repertoire holds 230,000 or so distinct CDR3 sequences, with about 8.5% as singletons. These data were also filed under a second study, of yellow fever vaccine responses in identical twins.

This receptor was identified in a young woman in good health. The chain combines TRBV14 with TRBJ2-4, with D hard to call. The sequencing sample was made of CD8+ T cells sorted from blood. CDR3: CASSPKVAPRQDIQYF. Written as DNA, the CDR3 is TGTGCCAGCAGCCCCAAGGTTGCACCTCGGCAGGACATTCAGTACTTC.